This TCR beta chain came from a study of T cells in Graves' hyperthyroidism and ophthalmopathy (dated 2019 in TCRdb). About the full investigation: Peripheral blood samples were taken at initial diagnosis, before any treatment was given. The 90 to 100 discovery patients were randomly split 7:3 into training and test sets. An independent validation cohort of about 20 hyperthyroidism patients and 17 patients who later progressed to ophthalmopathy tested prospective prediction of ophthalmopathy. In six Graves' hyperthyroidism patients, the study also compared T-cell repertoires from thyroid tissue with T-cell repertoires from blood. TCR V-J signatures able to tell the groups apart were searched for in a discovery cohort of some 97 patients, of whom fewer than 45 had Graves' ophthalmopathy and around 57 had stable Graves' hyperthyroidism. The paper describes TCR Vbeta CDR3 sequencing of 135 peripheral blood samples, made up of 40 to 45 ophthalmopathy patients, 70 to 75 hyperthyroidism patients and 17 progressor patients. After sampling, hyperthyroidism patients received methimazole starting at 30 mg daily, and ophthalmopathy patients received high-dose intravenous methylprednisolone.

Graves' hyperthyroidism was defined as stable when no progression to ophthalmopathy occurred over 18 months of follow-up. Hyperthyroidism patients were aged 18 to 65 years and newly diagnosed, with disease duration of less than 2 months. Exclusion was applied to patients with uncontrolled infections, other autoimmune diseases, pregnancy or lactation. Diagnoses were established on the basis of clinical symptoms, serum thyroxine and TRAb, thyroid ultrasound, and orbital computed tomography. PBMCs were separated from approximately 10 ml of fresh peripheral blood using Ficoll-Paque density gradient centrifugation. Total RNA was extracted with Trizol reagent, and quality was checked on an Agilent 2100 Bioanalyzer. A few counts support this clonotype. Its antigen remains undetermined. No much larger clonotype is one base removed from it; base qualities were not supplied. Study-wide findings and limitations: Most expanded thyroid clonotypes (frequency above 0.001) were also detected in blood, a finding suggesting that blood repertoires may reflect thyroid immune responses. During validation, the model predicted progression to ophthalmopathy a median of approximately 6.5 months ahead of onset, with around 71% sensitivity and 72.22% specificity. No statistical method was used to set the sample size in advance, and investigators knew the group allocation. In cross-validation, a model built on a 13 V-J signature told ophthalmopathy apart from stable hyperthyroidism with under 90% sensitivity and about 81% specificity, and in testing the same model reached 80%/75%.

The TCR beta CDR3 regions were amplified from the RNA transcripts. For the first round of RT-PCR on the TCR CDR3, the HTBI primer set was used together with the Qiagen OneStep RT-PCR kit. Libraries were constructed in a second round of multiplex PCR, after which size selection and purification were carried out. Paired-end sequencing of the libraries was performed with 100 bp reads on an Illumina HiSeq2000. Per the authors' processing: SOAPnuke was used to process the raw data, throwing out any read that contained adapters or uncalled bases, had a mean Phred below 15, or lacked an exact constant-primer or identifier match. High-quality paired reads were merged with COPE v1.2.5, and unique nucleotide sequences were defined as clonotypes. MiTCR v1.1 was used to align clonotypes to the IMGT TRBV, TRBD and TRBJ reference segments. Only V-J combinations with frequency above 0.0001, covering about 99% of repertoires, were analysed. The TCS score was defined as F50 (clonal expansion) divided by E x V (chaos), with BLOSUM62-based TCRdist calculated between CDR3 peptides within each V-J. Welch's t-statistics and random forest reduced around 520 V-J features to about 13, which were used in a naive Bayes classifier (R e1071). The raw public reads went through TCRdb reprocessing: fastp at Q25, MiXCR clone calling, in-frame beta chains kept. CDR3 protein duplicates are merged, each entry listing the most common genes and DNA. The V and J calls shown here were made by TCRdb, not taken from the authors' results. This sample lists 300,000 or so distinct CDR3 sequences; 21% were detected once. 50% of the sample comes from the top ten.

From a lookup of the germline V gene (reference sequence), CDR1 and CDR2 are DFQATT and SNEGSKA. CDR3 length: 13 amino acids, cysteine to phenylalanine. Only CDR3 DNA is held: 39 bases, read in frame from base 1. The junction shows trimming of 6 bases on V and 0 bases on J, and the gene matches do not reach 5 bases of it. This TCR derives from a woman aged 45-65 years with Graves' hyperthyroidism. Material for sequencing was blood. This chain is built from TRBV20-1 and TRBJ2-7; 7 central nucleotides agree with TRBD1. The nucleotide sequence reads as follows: TGCAGTGCCATGACAGGGAGCTCCTACGAGCAGTACTTC. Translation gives CSAMTGSSYEQYF.